This T cell receptor beta chain was identified during a study of identical twins. V dropped 4 bases and J dropped 1 base, with 10 bases sitting between them. Germline values: CDR1 SGHVS, CDR2 FQNEAQ. This CDR3 is built from 14 residues. Healthy Caucasians were all of the donors. General observations from the study: In beta out-of-frame sequences, the excess sharing between twins was weaker. Findings came from cross-sectional statistics, without long-term follow-up of donors.

Only a few counts were recorded for this clonotype. As yet, its antigen is unknown. From the 5' RACE reads, TCRdb called clonotypes with MiXCR, one entry per CDR3 protein. The profile covers roughly 290,000 distinct CDR3 sequences, with 8% to 9% appearing a single time and about 2.1% taken by the ten largest. This sample also appeared in a second study, on yellow fever vaccine responses in identical twins. This second study notes: Twins' vaccine T cell response reportedly gave the appearance of partial convergence and partial personalization.

The chain recombines TRBV7-8 with TRBJ1-1; D remains ambiguous. The source material was memory (CD45RO+) T cells sorted from blood. This receptor was obtained from a woman aged 18-29 years in good health. CDR3 loop: CASSYFAPNTEAFF. CDR3 sequence (DNA): TGTGCCAGCAGCTACTTTGCACCGAACACTGAAGCTTTCTTT.